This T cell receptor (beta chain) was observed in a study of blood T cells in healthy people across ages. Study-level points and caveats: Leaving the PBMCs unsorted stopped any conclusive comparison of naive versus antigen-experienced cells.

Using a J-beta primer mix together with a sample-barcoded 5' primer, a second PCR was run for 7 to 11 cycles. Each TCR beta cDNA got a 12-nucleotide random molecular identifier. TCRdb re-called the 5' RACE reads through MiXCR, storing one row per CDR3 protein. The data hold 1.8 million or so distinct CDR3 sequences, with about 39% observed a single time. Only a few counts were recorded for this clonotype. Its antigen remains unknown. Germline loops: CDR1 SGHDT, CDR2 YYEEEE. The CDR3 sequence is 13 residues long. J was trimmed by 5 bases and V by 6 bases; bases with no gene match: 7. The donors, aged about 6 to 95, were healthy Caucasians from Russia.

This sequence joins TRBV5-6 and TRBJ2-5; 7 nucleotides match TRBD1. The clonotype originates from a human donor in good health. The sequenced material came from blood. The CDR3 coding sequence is TGTGCCAGCAACTTAGGGACAGCGGAGACCCAGTACTTC. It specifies CASNLGTAETQYF.